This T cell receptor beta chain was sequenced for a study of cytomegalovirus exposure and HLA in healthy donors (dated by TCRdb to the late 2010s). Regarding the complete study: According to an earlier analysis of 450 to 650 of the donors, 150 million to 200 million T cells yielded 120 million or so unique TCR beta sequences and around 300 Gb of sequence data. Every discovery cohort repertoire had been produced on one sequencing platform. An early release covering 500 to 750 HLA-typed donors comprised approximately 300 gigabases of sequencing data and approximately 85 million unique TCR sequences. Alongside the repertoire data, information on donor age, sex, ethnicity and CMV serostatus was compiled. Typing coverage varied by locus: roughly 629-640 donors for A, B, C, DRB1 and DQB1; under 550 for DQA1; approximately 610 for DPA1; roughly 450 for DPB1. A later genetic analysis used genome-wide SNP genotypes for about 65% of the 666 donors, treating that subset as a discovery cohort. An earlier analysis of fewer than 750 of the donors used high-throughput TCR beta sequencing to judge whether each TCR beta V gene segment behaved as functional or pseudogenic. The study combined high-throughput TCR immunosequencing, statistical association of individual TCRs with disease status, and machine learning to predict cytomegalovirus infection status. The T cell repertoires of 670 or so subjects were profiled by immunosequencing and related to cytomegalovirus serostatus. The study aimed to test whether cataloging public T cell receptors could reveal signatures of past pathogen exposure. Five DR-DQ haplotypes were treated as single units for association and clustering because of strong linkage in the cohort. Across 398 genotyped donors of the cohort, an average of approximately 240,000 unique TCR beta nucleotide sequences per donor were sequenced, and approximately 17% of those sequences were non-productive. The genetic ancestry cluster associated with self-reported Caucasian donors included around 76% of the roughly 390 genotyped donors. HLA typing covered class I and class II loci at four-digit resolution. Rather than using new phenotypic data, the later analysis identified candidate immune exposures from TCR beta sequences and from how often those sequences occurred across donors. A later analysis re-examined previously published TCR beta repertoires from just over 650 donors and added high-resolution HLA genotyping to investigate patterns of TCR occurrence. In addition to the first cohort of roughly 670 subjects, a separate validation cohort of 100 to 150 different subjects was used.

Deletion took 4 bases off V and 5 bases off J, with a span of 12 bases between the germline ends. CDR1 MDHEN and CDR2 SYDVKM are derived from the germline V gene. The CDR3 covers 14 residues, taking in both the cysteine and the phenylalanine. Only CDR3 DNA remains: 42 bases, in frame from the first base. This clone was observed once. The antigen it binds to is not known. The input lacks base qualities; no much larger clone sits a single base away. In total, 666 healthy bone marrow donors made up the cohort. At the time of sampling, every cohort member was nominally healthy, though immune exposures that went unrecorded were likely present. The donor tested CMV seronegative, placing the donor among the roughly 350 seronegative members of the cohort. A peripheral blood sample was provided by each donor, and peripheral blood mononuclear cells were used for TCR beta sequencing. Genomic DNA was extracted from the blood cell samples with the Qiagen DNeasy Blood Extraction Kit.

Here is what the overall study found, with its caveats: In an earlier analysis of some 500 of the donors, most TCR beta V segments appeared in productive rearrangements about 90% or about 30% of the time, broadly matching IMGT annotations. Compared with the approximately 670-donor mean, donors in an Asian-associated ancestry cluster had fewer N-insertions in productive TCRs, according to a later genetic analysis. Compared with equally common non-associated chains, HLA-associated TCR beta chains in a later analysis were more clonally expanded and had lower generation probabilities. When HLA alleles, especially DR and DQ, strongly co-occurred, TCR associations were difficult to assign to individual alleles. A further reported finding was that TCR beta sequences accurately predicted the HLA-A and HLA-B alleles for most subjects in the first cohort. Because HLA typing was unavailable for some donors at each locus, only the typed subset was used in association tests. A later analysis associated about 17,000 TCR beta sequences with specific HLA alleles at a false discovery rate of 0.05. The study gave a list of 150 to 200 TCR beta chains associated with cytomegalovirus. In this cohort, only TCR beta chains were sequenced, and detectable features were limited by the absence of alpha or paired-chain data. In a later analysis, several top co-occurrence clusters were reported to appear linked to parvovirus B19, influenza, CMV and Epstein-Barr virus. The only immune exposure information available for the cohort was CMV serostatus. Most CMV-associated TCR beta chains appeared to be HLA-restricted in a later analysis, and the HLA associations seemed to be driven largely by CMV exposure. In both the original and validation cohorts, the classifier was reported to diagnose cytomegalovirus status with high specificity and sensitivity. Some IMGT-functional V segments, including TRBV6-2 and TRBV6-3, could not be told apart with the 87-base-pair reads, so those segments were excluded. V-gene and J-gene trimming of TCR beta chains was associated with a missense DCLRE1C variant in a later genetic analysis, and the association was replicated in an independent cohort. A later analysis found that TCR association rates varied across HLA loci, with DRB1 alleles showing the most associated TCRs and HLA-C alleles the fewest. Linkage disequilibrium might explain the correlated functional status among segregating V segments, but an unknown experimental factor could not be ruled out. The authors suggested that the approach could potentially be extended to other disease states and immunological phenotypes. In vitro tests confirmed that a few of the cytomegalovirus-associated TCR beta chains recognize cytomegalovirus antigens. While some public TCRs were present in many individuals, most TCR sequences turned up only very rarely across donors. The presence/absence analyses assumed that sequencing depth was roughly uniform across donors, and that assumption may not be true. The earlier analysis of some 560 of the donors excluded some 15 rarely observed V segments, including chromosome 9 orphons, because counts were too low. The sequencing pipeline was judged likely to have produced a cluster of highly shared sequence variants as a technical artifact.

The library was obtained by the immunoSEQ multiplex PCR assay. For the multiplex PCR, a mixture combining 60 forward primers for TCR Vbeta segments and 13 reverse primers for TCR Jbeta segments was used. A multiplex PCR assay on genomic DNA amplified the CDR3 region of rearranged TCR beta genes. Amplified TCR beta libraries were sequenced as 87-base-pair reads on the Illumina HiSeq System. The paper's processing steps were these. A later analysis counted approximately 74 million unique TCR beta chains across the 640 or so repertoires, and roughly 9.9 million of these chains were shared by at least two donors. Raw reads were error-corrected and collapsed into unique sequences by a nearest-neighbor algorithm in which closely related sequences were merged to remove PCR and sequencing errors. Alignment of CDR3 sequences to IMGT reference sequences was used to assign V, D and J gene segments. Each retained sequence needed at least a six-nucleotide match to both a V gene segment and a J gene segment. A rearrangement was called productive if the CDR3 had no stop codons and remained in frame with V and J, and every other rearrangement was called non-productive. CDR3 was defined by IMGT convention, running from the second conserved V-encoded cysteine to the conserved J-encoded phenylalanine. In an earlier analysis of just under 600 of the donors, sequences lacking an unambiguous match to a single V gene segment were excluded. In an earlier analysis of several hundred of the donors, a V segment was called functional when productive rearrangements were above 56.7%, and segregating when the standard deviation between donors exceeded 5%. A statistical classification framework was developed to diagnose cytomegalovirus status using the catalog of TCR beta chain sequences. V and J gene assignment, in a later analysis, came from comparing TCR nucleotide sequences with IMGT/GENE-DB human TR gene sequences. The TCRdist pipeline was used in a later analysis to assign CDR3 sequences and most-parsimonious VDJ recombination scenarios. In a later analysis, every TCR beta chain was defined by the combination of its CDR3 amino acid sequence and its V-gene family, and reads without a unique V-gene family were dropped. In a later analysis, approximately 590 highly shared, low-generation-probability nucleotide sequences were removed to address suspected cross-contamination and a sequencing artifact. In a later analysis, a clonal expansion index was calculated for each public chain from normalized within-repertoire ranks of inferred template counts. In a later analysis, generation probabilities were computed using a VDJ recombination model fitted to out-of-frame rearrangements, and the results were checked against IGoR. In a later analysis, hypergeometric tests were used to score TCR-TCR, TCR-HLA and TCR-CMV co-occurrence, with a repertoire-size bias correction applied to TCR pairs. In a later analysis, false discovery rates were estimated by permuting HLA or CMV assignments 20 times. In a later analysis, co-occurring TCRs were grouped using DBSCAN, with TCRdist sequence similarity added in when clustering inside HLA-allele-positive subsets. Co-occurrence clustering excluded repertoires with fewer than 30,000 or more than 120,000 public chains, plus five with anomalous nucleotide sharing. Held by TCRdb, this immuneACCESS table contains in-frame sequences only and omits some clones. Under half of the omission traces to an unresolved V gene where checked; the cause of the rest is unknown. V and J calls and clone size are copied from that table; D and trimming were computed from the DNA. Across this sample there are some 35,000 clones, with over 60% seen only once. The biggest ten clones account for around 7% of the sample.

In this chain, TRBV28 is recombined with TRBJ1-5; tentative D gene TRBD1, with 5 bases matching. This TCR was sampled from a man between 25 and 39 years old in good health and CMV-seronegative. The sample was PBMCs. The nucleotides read TGTGCCAGCAGTTATGCAGGGAAGGATCAGCCCCAGCATTTT. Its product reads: CASSYAGKDQPQHF.